This T cell receptor beta chain was recorded in a study of HIV-infected patients and healthy controls. Study details: No general T-cell lymphocytopenia was present, and per-chain CDR3 totals resembled those of controls.

About 500 ng RNA was reverse transcribed with alpha and beta constant-region primers. Alpha and beta chain libraries were made separately by chain-specific third strand synthesis with multiplexing indices. MiXCR, applied by TCRdb to the 5' RACE reads, yields one record per CDR3 protein. Here the sample spans 10,000 to 11,000 distinct CDR3 sequences, less than 7% being singletons. The germline V gene has CDR1 LNHDA and CDR2 SQIVND (reference sequence). V dropped 7 bases and J dropped 4 bases, with 11 bases sitting between them. The CDR3 contains 13 residues. Roughly three months, about 14 weeks, into antiretroviral therapy, follow-up blood was collected. The repertoire came from unfractionated whole blood and reflected all unsorted peripheral T cells.

Source: blood, taken during antiretroviral therapy. This receptor was obtained from an adult with HIV infection. The donor label of this sample is uncertain. This chain uses TRBV19 with TRBJ1-3, with D possibly TRBD1 on 5 matching bases. The CDR3 DNA sequence: TGTGCCAGTATTCGGGACGGCGGAAACACCATATATTTT. Translated: CASIRDGGNTIYF.